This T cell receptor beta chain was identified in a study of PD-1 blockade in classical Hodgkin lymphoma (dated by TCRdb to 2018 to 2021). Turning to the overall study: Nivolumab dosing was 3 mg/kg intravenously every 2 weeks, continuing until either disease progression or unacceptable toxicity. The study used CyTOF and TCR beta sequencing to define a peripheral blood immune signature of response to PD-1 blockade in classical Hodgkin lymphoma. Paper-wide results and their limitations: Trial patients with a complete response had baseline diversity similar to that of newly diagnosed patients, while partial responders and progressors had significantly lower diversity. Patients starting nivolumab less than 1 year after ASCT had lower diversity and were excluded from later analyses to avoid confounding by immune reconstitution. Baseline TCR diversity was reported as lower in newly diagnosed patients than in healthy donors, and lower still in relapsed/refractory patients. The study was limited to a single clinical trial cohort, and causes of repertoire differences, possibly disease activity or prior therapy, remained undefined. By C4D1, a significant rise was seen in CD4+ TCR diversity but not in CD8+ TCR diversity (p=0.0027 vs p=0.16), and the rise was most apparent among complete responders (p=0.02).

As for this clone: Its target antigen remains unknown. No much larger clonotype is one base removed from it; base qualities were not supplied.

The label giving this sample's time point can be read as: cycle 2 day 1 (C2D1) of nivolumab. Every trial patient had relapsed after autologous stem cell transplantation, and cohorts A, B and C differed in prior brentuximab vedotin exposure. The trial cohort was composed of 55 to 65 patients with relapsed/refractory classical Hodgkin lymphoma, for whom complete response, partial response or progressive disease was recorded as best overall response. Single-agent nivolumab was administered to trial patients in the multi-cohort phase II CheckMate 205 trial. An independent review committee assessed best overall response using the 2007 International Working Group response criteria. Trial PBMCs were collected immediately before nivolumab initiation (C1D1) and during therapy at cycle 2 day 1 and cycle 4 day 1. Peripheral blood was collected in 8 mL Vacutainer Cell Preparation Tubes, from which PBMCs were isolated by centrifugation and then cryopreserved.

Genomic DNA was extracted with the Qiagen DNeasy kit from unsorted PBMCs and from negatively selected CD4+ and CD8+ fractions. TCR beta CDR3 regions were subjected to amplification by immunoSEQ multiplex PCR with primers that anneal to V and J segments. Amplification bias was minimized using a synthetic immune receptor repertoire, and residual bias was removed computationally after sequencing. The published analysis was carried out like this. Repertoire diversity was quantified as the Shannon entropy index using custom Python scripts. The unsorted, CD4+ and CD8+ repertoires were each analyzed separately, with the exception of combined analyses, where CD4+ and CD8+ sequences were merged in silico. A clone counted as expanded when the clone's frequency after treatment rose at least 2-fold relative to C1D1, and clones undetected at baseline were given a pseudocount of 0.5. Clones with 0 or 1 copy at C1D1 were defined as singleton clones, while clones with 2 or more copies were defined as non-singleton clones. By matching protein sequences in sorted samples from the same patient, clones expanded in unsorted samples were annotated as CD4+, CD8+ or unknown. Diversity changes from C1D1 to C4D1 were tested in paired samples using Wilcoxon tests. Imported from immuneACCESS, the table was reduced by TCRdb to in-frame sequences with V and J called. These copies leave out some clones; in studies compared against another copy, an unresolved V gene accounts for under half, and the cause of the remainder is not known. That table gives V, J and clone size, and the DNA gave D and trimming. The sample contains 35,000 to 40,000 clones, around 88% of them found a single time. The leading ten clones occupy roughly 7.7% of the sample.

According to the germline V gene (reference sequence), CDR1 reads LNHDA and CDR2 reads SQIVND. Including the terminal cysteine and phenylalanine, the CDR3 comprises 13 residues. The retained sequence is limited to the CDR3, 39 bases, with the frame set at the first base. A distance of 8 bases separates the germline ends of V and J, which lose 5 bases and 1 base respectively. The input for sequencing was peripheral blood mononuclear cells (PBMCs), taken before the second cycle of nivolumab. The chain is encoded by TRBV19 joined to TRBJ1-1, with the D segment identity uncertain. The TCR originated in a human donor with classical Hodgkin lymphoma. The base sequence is TGTGCCAGTAGTGTCCCAGCGAACACTGAAGCTTTCTTT. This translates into CASSVPANTEAFF.